Each of the 5 T cell receptor beta chains below was sequenced from the same sample in a study of CD8 T cells in Susac syndrome. It was with random hexamers that about 0.45 to 1 ug RNA was reverse transcribed. TCRdb redid the calling of the immunoSEQ multiplex PCR reads with MiXCR, one entry per CDR3 protein. The sample records 100,000 to 150,000 distinct CDR3 sequences, 85% to 95% being singletons. Sequencing input: CD8+ T cells from PBMCs. Receptors were obtained from a human donor with Susac syndrome.

This chain links TRBV20-1 with TRBJ2-1, with D uncertain. The CDR3 is 14 amino acids. The germline V gene encodes CDR1 DFQATT and CDR2 SNEGSKA (reference sequence). Trimming cost V 7 bases and J 0 bases, with 13 bases left between them. The CDR3 coding sequence is TGCAGTGTCCCCCCCGGAAGCTCCTACAATGAGCAGTTCTTC. As protein: CSVPPGSSYNEQFF.

The CDR3 loop reads CSVTGGRNTGELFF. CDR3 coding DNA: TGCAGCGTAACAGGGGGCAGAAACACCGGGGAGCTGTTTTTT. The V call is TRBV29-1, the J call TRBJ2-2, with 9 bases fitting TRBD1. The CDR3 length is 14 residues. Unmatched junction bases numbered 4, after V lost 6 bases and J lost 2 bases. The V gene's germline CDR1 is SQVTM and CDR2 ANQGSEA.

V is TRBV4-1 and J is TRBJ1-1; D is unresolved. Germline lookup yields CDR1 MGHRA and CDR2 YSYEKL. The CDR3 sequence is 14 residues long. V was cut by 8 bases and J by 1 base, with 14 bases left in between. The CDR3 spells CASSGQTTNTEAFF. For the CDR3, the DNA is TGCGCCAGCTCCGGGCAGACGACGAACACTGAAGCTTTCTTT.

In its sample, this clonotype was seen once. V usage is TRBV20-1 and J usage is TRBJ2-7; D gene ambiguous. This CDR3 region has 14 residues. CDR1 DFQATT and CDR2 SNEGSKA come from the germline V gene (reference sequence). The V end lost 6 bases, the J end lost 6 bases, and 21 bases lay between the germline ends. The CDR3 DNA is TGCAGTGCCGGAGAAGAGGCAGTATGGGCCGAGCAGTACTTC. Protein product: CSAGEEAVWAEQYF.

J is TRBJ2-1 and V is TRBV21-1; the table's D call of TRBD1 was not tested on the DNA. TRBV21-1 is designated a pseudogene. The CDR3 is 15 residues long. CDR3 bases: TGTGCCAGCAGCAAAGCCCACAGGGATGGAGGTGAGCAGTTCTTC. Protein sequence: CASSKAHRDGGEQFF.